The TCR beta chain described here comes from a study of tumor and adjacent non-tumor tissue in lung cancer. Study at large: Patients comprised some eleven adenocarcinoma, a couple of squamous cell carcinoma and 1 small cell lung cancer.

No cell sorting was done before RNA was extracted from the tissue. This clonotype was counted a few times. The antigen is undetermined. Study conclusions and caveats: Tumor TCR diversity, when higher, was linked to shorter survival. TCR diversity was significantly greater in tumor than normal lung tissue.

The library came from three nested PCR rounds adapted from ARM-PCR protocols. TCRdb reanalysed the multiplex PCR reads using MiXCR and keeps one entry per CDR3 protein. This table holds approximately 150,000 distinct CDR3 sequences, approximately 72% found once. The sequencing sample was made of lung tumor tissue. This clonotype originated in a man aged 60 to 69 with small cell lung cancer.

CDR3 amino acids: CSAQMGSNEQFF. The CDR3 DNA reads TGCAGTGCTCAAATGGGGAGCAATGAGCAGTTCTTC. V and J are TRBV20-1 and TRBJ2-1, with a possible D match to TRBD2 (5 bases). The CDR3 has 12 residues. Germline assignment: CDR1 DFQATT and CDR2 SNEGSKA (reference sequence). The germline V and J ends were trimmed by 5 bases and 6 bases, with 11 bases remaining between them.